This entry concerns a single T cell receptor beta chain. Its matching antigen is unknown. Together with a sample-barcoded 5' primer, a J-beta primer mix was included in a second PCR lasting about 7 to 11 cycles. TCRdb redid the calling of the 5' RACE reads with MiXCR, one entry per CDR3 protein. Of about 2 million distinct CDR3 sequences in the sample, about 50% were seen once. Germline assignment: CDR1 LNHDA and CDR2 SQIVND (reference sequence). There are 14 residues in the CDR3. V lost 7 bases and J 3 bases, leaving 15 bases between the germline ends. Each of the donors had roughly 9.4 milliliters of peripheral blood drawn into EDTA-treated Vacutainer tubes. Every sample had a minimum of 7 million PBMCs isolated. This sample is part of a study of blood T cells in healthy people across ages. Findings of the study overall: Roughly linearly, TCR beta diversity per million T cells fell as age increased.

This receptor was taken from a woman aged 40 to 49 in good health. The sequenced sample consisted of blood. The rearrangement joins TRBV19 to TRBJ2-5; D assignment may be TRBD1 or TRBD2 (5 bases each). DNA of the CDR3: TGTGCCAGTAATGGGGGACCGGGCAAAGAGACCCAGTACTTC. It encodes CASNGGPGKETQYF.